Below, one T cell receptor beta chain is given with its context. In the original workflow: Amplification from reference gene primers served as the basis for estimated nucleated cell counts. Profiling relied on immunoSEQ multiplex PCR, and the TCRdb table lists in-frame clones only, not all of them. V and J calls and clone size are copied from that table; D and trimming were computed from the DNA. The sample lists under 300,000 clones, 70% to 85% seen once, with 4% to 6% in the top ten. The data belong to a study of blood T cell repertoires in COVID-19. Looking at the study overall: Some COVID-19 samples were acute and others convalescent; all came from the United States, Italy and Spain.

The clonotype originates from a woman aged 80 or over with active or convalescent COVID-19. The sequencing input was peripheral blood.

The CDR3 protein is CASSQEGLAGANNEQFF. CDR3 nucleotides: TGCGCCAGCAGCCAAGAAGGACTAGCGGGGGCCAACAATGAGCAGTTCTTC. This sequence joins TRBV4-1 and TRBJ2-1, with 13 bases identical to TRBD2. CDR3 length: 17 amino acids. Germline V gives CDR1 MGHRA, CDR2 YSYEKL. V gave up 0 bases and J gave up 5 bases; unmatched junction bases: 4.